The clone carrying this TCR beta chain was observed at least ten times. The antigen is undetermined. Germline V gene lookup returns CDR1 MNHNY and CDR2 SVGAGI (reference sequence). The germline V and J ends were trimmed by 10 bases and 2 bases, with 15 bases remaining between them. This CDR3 spans 13 amino acids. The sample belongs to a study of post-analysis software for immune sequencing data. Study-level findings and limits: With TRBV5-6, TRBV5-1 and TRBV20-1 included, 5 or 6 TRBV segments were more frequent in patients than in controls.

Unique molecular identifiers were built into the TCR beta cDNA libraries. With roughly 0.85 to 11 million T cells as the source, 500,000 to 650,000 cDNA molecules resulted. Each CDR3 protein gets one entry after TCRdb re-called the PCR reads with MiXCR. The table has under 200,000 distinct CDR3 sequences, about 30% seen once. This chain joins TRBV6-6 and TRBJ2-7; the D gene is possibly TRBD1 (6 bases). Sequencing used blood. This TCR was recovered from a girl aged 2-17 years with multiple sclerosis. The CDR3 region has the DNA TGTGCCACCCACCGGGACATTCCCTACGAGCAGTACTTC. It codes for CATHRDIPYEQYF.